This entry features one T cell receptor beta chain sequence. The antigen remains undetermined. Some clones are missing from TCRdb's copy, which holds only in-frame ones; the method was immunoSEQ multiplex PCR. The table records about 41,000 clones, approximately 95% of them present only once. The source of the sample is a study of graft-versus-host responses after intestinal transplantation. On the study more broadly: Following induction with anti-thymocyte globulin, all recipients were given tacrolimus and steroids for approximately three years. Study-wide points: Peak circulating GvH clone levels were associated with early post-transplant HvG declines. Recipient marrow contained GvH clones, some of which appeared first in ileum or blood.

The germline V gene encodes CDR1 PRHDT and CDR2 FYEKMQ (reference sequence). Trimming at V came to 6 bases and at J to 4 bases, leaving 10 bases not matched to a gene. The CDR3 covers 16 residues. The V gene is TRBV13, the J gene TRBJ2-4, with 9 bases aligning to TRBD1. This specimen consisted of unstimulated CD8+ T cells sorted from spleen or lymph node cells, obtained before transplant. The TCR comes from a human donor who was the organ donor for an intestinal transplant. The CDR3 DNA is TGTGCCAGCAGTTCCCCTTCGGACAGGGGAAAAAACATTCAGTACTTC. Its protein is CASSSPSDRGKNIQYF.